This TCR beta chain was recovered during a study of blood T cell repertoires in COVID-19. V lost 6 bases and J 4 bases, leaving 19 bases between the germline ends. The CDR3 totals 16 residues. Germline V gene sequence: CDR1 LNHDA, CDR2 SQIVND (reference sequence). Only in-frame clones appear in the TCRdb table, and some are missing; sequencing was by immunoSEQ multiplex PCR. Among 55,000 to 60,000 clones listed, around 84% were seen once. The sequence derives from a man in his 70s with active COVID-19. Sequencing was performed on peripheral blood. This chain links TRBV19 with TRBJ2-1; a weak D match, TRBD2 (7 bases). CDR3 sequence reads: CASRSMGGGSYNEQFF. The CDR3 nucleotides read TGTGCCAGTAGGTCCATGGGAGGGGGATCGTACAATGAGCAGTTCTTC.